A selection of T cell receptor beta chains follows, all from one sample in a study of blood T cells in healthy people across ages. TCRdb processed the 5' RACE reads anew with MiXCR; each CDR3 protein has one entry. The table lists hundreds of thousands of distinct CDR3 sequences, 22% of them singletons. Sequenced: blood. These receptors were obtained from a man aged 65-85 years in good health. Each CDR3 is given with its conserved first and last residue. D genes are given only for firm matches. The size of a clone is reported for some rows only, either as once, few or many, or as a class for expanded clones.

v_gene	d_gene	j_gene	abundance	CDR3nt	CDR3aa
TRBV7-9	-	TRBJ1-5	few	TGTGCCAGCAGCTTAGAGTTGGCAGGGGTTGAACAGCCCCAGCATTTT	CASSLELAGVEQPQHF
TRBV20-1	-	TRBJ1-1	few	TGCAGTGCTCCCCCGGGGGCGGGCATCACTGAAGCTTTCTTT	CSAPPGAGITEAFF
TRBV19	-	TRBJ1-5	-	TGTGCCAGTGAGGGGGGATTTAGCAATCAGCCCCAGCATTTT	CASEGGFSNQPQHF
TRBV27	-	TRBJ2-5	few	TGTGCCAGCAGTTTATCAGGCCTGCCCAGGGAGACCCAGTACTTC	CASSLSGLPRETQYF
TRBV3-1	-	TRBJ1-4	-	TGTGCCAGCAGCCAAGATATCAGCGAGAATGAAAAACTGTTTTTT	CASSQDISENEKLFF
TRBV20-1	-	TRBJ2-1	-	TGCAGTGCTGGAGCTGGACAAGGGAGATACAATGAGCAGTTCTTC	CSAGAGQGRYNEQFF
TRBV5-1	-	TRBJ1-4	-	TGCGCCAGCAGCTTGGCCGGGGCAGGGGCCCAGGCTGAAAAACTGTTTTTT	CASSLAGAGAQAEKLFF
TRBV3-1	-	TRBJ2-1	-	TGTGCCAGCAGCCAAGGGACTCTAAGAAATGAGCAGTTCTTC	CASSQGTLRNEQFF
TRBV6-2/TRBV6-3	-	TRBJ2-5	few	TGTGCCAGTAATAGTGGACGTGCAAAAGAGACCCAGTACTTC	CASNSGRAKETQYF
TRBV24-1	-	TRBJ2-3	few	TGTGCCACCAGTGATCCTACATGGCGCACAGATACGCAGTACTTT	CATSDPTWRTDTQYF
TRBV5-1	TRBD2	TRBJ2-1	-	TGCGCCAGCAGCTCCGGAGGACTAGCGGGTTACAATGAGCAGTTCTTC	CASSSGGLAGYNEQFF
TRBV5-1	-	TRBJ2-7	few	TGCGCCAGCAGCTTGGTCGGACAGAAACCCTACGAGCAGTACTTC	CASSLVGQKPYEQYF
TRBV20-1	TRBD2	TRBJ2-1	-	TGCAGTGCCCCGACTAGCGGGGGACGCAATGAGCAGTTCTTC	CSAPTSGGRNEQFF
TRBV6-2/TRBV6-3	-	TRBJ2-5	few	TGTGCCAGCAGCCAAGGAGTTCTTCAAGAGACCCAGTACTTC	CASSQGVLQETQYF
TRBV6-5	-	TRBJ1-1	-	TGTGCCAGCAGTACACAGGGTTGGTACACTGAAGCTTTCTTT	CASSTQGWYTEAFF
TRBV28	-	TRBJ1-2	few	TGTGCCAGCAGTTTATGGGGGGCTCGAGGAGGCTACACCTTC	CASSLWGARGGYTF
TRBV20-1	TRBD1	TRBJ2-2	-	TGCAGTGCTCCTAAACAGGGGGCAGGGCCCGGGGAGCTGTTTTTT	CSAPKQGAGPGELFF
TRBV9	TRBD1	TRBJ1-6	-	TGTGCCAGCAGAAAGAGCTTTGACAGGGATAATTCACCCCTCCACTTT	CASRKSFDRDNSPLHF
TRBV29-1	TRBD1	TRBJ1-1	-	TGCAGCGTTTCGGAAACAGGGGACACTGAAGCTTTCTTT	CSVSETGDTEAFF
TRBV7-6	-	TRBJ2-7	many	TGTGCCAGCAGCTTTAGCACCGGAACCTACGAGCAGTACTTC	CASSFSTGTYEQYF
TRBV2	-	TRBJ2-1	many	TGTGCCAGCAGTGAAGCCCACAATGAGCAGTTCTTC	CASSEAHNEQFF
TRBV7-2	-	TRBJ2-1	-	TGTGCCAGCAGCTTAGAGTCGGCTACCGAGCAGTTCTTC	CASSLESATEQFF
TRBV21-1	-	TRBJ1-3	few	TGTGCCAGCAGCAAAACAGGGAGGTCCAACTCTGGAAACACCATATATTTT	CASSKTGRSNSGNTIYF
TRBV5-1	-	TRBJ1-6	few	TGCGCCAGCAGCTTGGACGGGCAGGGATATAATTCACCCCTCCACTTT	CASSLDGQGYNSPLHF
TRBV14	TRBD1	TRBJ1-2	-	TGTGCCAGCAGCCAGAACCCGGGACAGGGGTTCTATGGCTACACCTTC	CASSQNPGQGFYGYTF
TRBV6-1	TRBD2	TRBJ2-1	-	TGTGCCAGCAACAAAGTGACGGGGGGAGCCTACAATGAGCAGTTCTTC	CASNKVTGGAYNEQFF